This is a list of T cell receptor beta chains from one sample in a study of blood T cell repertoires in COVID-19. The protocol was immunoSEQ multiplex PCR, while the TCRdb copy is restricted to in-frame clones and leaves out a portion. Among 84,000 or so clones listed, more than 70% were seen once. Material for sequencing was peripheral blood. These receptors all stem from a man older than 75 with active or convalescent COVID-19. The CDR3 runs from the conserved cysteine through the conserved F or W. D genes are given only for firm matches. Some rows mark clone size as missing; the rest say once, few, many or name a class of expanded clone.

clone size	D gene	V gene	J gene	CDR3 protein	CDR3 DNA
-	TRBD1	TRBV18	TRBJ1-2	CASSPGQTNYGYTF	TGTGCCAGCTCACCGGGACAGACTAACTATGGCTACACCTTC
-	-	TRBV27	TRBJ2-7	CASSLRGSYEQYF	TGTGCCAGCAGTTTAAGGGGGTCCTACGAGCAGTACTTC
-	-	TRBV7-3	TRBJ1-2	CASSPSVESGGYTF	TGTGCCAGCAGCCCCTCCGTCGAGTCGGGGGGCTACACCTTC
-	TRBD1	TRBV2	TRBJ2-1	CASSDLGQGYNEQFF	TGTGCCAGCAGTGATCTCGGACAGGGATACAATGAGCAGTTCTTC
-	TRBD1	TRBV11-2	TRBJ2-3	CASSKRGGDGTDTQYF	TGTGCCAGCAGCAAAAGAGGGGGCGACGGCACAGATACGCAGTATTTT
few	-	TRBV4-1	TRBJ1-1	CASSQPLNTEAFF	TGCGCCAGCAGCCAACCGTTGAACACTGAAGCTTTCTTT
-	TRBD1	TRBV27	TRBJ1-2	CASSLLGTGDDGYTF	TGTGCCAGCAGTTTGTTGGGGACAGGGGATGATGGCTACACCTTC
-	-	TRBV29-1	TRBJ1-1	CSVGAGGNTEAFF	TGCAGCGTTGGGGCAGGAGGGAACACTGAAGCTTTCTTT
-	TRBD2	TRBV18	TRBJ2-3	CASSPGLADTQYF	TGTGCCAGCTCACCTGGACTAGCTGATACGCAGTATTTT
-	-	TRBV2	TRBJ2-2	CASSASSSGTGELFF	TGTGCCAGCAGTGCGAGCAGCTCGGGCACCGGGGAGCTGTTTTTT
-	TRBD2	TRBV3-1/TRBV3-2	TRBJ2-1	CASRLAGGNEQFF	TGTGCCAGCAGACTAGCGGGAGGTAATGAGCAGTTCTTC
once	-	TRBV21-1	TRBJ1-1	CASRTGTNTEAFF	TGTGCCAGCAGGACAGGGACGAACACTGAAGCTTTCTTT
-	TRBD2	TRBV19	TRBJ2-1	CASRAPGLVYNEQFF	TGTGCCAGTAGGGCACCGGGACTAGTCTACAATGAGCAGTTCTTC
-	TRBD1	TRBV5-6	TRBJ2-4	CASSPRRTGWNPAKNIQYF	TGTGCCAGCAGTCCCCGTAGGACAGGGTGGAATCCAGCCAAAAACATTCAGTACTTC
-	-	TRBV19	TRBJ1-6	CASSPDSQRGNSPLHF	TGTGCCAGTAGTCCAGACAGCCAGCGGGGAAATTCACCCCTCCACTTT
-	-	TRBV23-1	TRBJ2-5	CAFPISRSETQYF	TGCGCCTTTCCGATATCGCGGTCAGAGACCCAGTACTTC
-	-	TRBV9	TRBJ1-1	CASSVVQGRGEAFF	TGTGCCAGCAGCGTAGTCCAGGGGAGGGGTGAAGCTTTCTTT
-	TRBD2	TRBV19	TRBJ2-3	CASSKAISGTSTDTQYF	TGTGCCAGTAGCAAAGCTATTAGCGGGACTAGCACAGATACGCAGTATTTT
-	TRBD2	TRBV28	TRBJ2-1	CASSPSGSSYNEQFF	TGTGCCAGCAGCCCTAGCGGGAGCAGTTACAATGAGCAGTTCTTC
-	TRBD1	TRBV2	TRBJ2-5	CASSWTGEETQYF	TGTGCCAGCAGTTGGACAGGAGAAGAGACCCAGTACTTC
few	-	TRBV7-3	TRBJ1-6	CASSSVNNSPLHF	TGTGCCAGCAGCTCGGTAAATAATTCACCCCTCCACTTT
-	TRBD1	TRBV18	TRBJ2-7	CASSKPGQGSYEQYF	TGTGCCAGCTCAAAACCGGGACAGGGTTCCTACGAGCAGTACTTC
-	-	TRBV25-1	TRBJ1-2	CASSELGQPYGYTF	TGTGCCAGCAGTGAACTCGGACAGCCGTATGGCTACACCTTC
-	TRBD1	TRBV5-5	TRBJ1-2	CASSLEGGGGGYTF	TGTGCCAGCAGCTTGGAAGGGGGCGGTGGCGGCTACACCTTC
-	TRBD1	TRBV3-1/TRBV3-2	TRBJ1-5	CASSQGSTGIQPQHF	TGTGCCAGCAGCCAAGGGTCGACAGGGATACAGCCCCAGCATTTT
-	-	TRBV7-9	TRBJ1-4	CASSPPGQIREKLFF	TGTGCCAGCAGTCCGCCGGGACAAATCCGGGAAAAACTGTTTTTT
few	-	TRBV5-4	TRBJ1-2	CATTNGNYGYTF	TGTGCCACCACCAACGGGAACTATGGCTACACCTTC
-	-	TRBV27	TRBJ2-5	CASSSMRGGETQYF	TGTGCCAGCAGTTCGATGCGGGGAGGAGAGACCCAGTACTTC
-	TRBD2	TRBV6-6	TRBJ2-7	CASKPSGISYEQYF	TGTGCCAGCAAGCCTAGCGGGATTTCCTACGAGCAGTACTTC
-	TRBD1	TRBV2	TRBJ1-2	CASSEAGRGRGNYGYTF	TGTGCCAGCAGTGAAGCGGGCAGGGGGCGAGGAAACTATGGCTACACCTTC
-	TRBD1	TRBV19	TRBJ2-7	CASSNRDRRGEQYF	TGTGCCAGTAGTAACCGGGACAGGAGAGGAGAGCAGTACTTC
-	TRBD1	TRBV5-1	TRBJ1-4	CASSADPGQSNEKLFF	TGCGCCAGCAGCGCCGACCCGGGACAGAGTAATGAAAAACTGTTTTTT
-	TRBD1	TRBV6-2/TRBV6-3	TRBJ2-7	CASSQRGQGPYEQYF	TGTGCCAGCAGTCAAAGGGGACAGGGCCCTTACGAGCAGTACTTC
-	-	TRBV19	TRBJ1-1	CASRRVQGYTEAFF	TGTGCCAGTAGGCGGGTACAGGGTTACACTGAAGCTTTCTTT
hyperexpanded	-	TRBV4-2	TRBJ2-7	CASSQDPGYTNYEQYF	TGTGCCAGCAGCCAAGACCCGGGGTACACGAACTACGAGCAGTACTTC
-	-	TRBV19	TRBJ2-1	CASSMGGWRDSYNEQFF	TGTGCCAGTAGTATGGGGGGATGGCGGGACTCCTACAATGAGCAGTTCTTC
-	-	TRBV30	TRBJ2-7	CALTLAGHEQYF	TGTGCCTTGACTCTAGCTGGTCACGAGCAGTACTTC
-	-	TRBV20-1	TRBJ1-1	CSASGGHTEAFF	TGCAGTGCTAGTGGGGGACATACTGAAGCTTTCTTT
-	TRBD1	TRBV5-4	TRBJ2-7	CASSLAGTGYEQYF	TGTGCCAGCAGCTTGGCCGGGACAGGCTACGAGCAGTACTTC
-	TRBD1	TRBV5-5	TRBJ2-7	CASSLGQGGQYEQYF	TGTGCCAGCAGCTTGGGACAGGGGGGCCAATACGAGCAGTACTTC
-	TRBD2	TRBV6-5	TRBJ2-5	CASSYSTSGGIKTQYF	TGTGCCAGCAGTTACTCAACTAGCGGGGGTATTAAGACCCAGTACTTC
-	-	TRBV5-4	TRBJ1-2	CASSFRAGMDYGYTF	TGTGCCAGCAGCTTTCGGGCAGGGATGGACTATGGCTACACCTTC
few	TRBD1	TRBV5-4	TRBJ2-7	CASSGRTGHEQYF	TGTGCCAGCAGCGGGAGGACAGGGCACGAGCAGTACTTC
-	-	TRBV7-2	TRBJ1-2	CASSLGRQNHYGYTF	TGTGCCAGCAGCTTAGGGAGGCAGAACCACTATGGCTACACCTTC
-	-	TRBV28	TRBJ1-1	CASSIRQASYTEAFF	TGTGCCAGCAGTATAAGACAGGCGTCTTACACTGAAGCTTTCTTT
once	-	TRBV19	TRBJ2-4	CASSGGTAATNIQYF	TGTGCCAGTAGTGGCGGGACCGCTGCCACAAACATTCAGTACTTC
-	TRBD2	TRBV5-1	TRBJ2-5	CASSRTSGGAKETQYF	TGCGCCAGCAGCCGGACTAGCGGGGGGGCAAAAGAGACCCAGTACTTC
-	-	TRBV28	TRBJ1-1	CASSLRQLNTEAFF	TGTGCCAGCAGTCTCCGACAGCTGAACACTGAAGCTTTCTTT